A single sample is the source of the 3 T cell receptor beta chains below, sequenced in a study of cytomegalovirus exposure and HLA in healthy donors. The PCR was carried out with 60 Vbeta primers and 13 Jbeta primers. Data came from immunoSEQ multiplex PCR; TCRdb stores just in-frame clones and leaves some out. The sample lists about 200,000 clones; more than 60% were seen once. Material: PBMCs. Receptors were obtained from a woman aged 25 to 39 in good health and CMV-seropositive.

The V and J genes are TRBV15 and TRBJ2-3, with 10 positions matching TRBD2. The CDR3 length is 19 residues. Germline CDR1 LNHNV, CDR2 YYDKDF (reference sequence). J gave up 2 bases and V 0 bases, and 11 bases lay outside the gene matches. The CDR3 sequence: CATSREGASGGHSTDTQYF. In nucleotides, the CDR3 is TGTGCCACCAGCAGAGAGGGGGCTAGCGGGGGACATTCCACAGATACGCAGTATTTT.

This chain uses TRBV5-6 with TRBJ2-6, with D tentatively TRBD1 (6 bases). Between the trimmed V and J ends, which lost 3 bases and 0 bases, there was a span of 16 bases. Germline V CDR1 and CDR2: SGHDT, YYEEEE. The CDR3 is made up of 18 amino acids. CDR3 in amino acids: CASSYRVTGNSGANVLTF. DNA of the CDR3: TGTGCCAGCAGCTATCGAGTTACAGGGAACTCTGGGGCCAACGTCCTGACTTTC.

The CDR3, as DNA: TGTGCCAGCAGCAATCCATCTGGGACTTTCTCCTACAATGAGCAGTTCTTC. It encodes CASSNPSGTFSYNEQFF. The J gene is TRBJ2-1, the V gene TRBV11-2; possible D gene TRBD2, 6 bases. Germline-derived CDR1 and CDR2 are SGHAT and FQNNGV. V was cut by 5 bases and J by 0 bases, with 17 bases left in between. The CDR3 is 17 amino acids. Combining the CDR3 with reference TRBV11-2 and TRBJ2-1 gives the whole variable domain EAGVAQSPRYKIIEKRQSVAFWCNPISGHATLYWYQQILGQGPKLLIQFQNNGVVDDSQLPKDRFSAERLKGVDSTLKIQPAKLEDSAVYLCASSNPSGTFSYNEQFFGPGTRLTVL.